The entry below describes one T cell receptor beta chain. Its matching antigen is unknown. This CDR3 region has 15 residues. The V end lost 0 bases, the J end lost 5 bases, and 11 bases lay between the germline ends. Germline loops: CDR1 SGHTA, CDR2 FQGNSA. The sample comes from a study of post-analysis software for immune sequencing data. Study conclusions and caveats: Compared with controls, patients showed significantly lower normalized Chao1 diversity. Under the F measure, samples that were prepared in one batch clustered strongly together. TRBV segments more frequent in patients than in controls numbered a few and included TRBV5-6, TRBV5-1 and TRBV20-1.

TCR beta libraries were prepared from cDNA with unique molecular identifiers. Hundreds of thousands of cDNA molecules were obtained from roughly 1.1 to 9.2 million T cells. TCRdb independently ran MiXCR on the PCR reads; one entry per CDR3 protein. The sample includes around 260,000 distinct CDR3 sequences, 36% of them seen just once. This chain links TRBV7-2 with TRBJ1-5; D not resolved. Sequenced: blood. The receptor's source is a girl aged 10 to 17 with multiple sclerosis. The DNA for the CDR3 is TGTGCCAGCAGCTTAGCGTCAGGAACCGATCAGCCCCAGCATTTT. Its protein is CASSLASGTDQPQHF.